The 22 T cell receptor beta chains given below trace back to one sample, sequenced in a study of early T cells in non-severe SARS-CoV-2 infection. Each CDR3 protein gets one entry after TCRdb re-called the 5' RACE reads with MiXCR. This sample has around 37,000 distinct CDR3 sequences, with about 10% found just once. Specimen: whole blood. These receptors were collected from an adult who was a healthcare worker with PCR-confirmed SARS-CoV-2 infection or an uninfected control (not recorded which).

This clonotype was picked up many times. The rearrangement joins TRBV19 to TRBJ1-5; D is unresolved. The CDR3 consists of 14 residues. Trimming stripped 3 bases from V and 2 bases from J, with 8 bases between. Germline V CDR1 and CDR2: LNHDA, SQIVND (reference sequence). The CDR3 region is CASSIERGNQPQHF. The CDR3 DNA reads TGTGCCAGTAGTATCGAACGAGGCAATCAGCCCCAGCATTTT.

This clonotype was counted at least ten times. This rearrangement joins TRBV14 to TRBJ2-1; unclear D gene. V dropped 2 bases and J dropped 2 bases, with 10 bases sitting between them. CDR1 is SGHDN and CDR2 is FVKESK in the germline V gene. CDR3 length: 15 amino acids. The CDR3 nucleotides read TGTGCCAGCAGCCAAAGAGACTGGGCCTACAATGAGCAGTTCTTC. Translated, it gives CASSQRDWAYNEQFF.

The CDR3 loop is CSVYDRWNTEAFF. CDR3 in DNA: TGCAGCGTTTATGACAGATGGAACACTGAAGCTTTCTTT. The gene calls are TRBV29-1 and TRBJ1-1; D may be TRBD1 (5 bases). The CDR3 contains 13 residues. CDR1 is SQVTM and CDR2 is ANQGSEA in the germline V gene. V gave up 5 bases and J gave up 1 base, with 11 bases separating them.

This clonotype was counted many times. Here the CDR3 DNA reads TGTGCCAGCAGCGAACCGGACAGATACTACGAGCAGTACTTC. The encoded protein is CASSEPDRYYEQYF. The chain uses TRBV14 and TRBJ2-7; D is possibly TRBD1 (6 bases). V lost 5 bases, J lost 3 bases, and 14 bases lay in between. This CDR3 is built from 14 residues. The germline V gene has CDR1 SGHDN and CDR2 FVKESK.

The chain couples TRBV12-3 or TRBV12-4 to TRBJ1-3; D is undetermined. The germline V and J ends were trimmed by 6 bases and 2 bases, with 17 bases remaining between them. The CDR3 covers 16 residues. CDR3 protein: CASSHSLFRPGNTIYF. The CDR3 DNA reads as TGTGCCAGCAGCCACTCCTTATTCCGCCCTGGAAACACCATATATTTT.

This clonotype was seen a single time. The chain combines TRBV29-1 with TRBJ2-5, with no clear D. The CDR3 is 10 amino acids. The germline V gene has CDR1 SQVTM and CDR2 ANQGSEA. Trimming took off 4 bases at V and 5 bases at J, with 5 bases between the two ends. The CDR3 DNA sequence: TGCAGCGTTGCCGTTGAGACCCAGTACTTC. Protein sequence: CSVAVETQYF. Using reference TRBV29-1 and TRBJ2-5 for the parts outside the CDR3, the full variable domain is SAVISQKPSRDICQRGTSLTIQCQVDSQVTMMFWYRQQPGQSLTLIATANQGSEATYESGFVIDKFPISRPNLTFSTLTVSNMSPEDSSIYLCSVAVETQYFGPGTRLLVL.

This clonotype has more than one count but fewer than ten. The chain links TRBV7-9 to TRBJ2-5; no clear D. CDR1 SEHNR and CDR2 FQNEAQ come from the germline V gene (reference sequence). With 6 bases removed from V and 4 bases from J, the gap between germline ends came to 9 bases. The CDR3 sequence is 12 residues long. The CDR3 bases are TGTGCCAGCAGACCCCCTCGAGAGACCCAGTACTTC. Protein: CASRPPRETQYF.

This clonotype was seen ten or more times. In DNA form, the CDR3 reads TGTGCCAGCAGTTTAAGGGGCCGGAGGGACACCGGGGAGCTGTTTTTT. This sequence encodes CASSLRGRRDTGELFF. The chain recombines TRBV27 with TRBJ2-2; TRBD2 might be the D (6 bases). This CDR3 region has 16 residues. Germline loops: CDR1 MNHEY, CDR2 SMNVEV (reference sequence). V was clipped by 2 bases and J by 3 bases, with 13 bases between them.

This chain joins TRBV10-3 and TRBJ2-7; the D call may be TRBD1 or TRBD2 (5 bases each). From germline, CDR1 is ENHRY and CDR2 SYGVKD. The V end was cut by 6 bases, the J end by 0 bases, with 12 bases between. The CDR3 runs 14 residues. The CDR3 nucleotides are TGTGCCATCAGCCAGGGAGCGAGCTCCTACGAGCAGTACTTC. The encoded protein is CAISQGASSYEQYF.

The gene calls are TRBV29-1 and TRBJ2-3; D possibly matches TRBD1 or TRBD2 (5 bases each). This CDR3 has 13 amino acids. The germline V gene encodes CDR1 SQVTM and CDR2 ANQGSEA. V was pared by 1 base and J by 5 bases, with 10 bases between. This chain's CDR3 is CSVEVRGGDTQYF. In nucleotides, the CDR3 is TGCAGCGTTGAAGTGAGGGGTGGAGATACGCAGTATTTT.

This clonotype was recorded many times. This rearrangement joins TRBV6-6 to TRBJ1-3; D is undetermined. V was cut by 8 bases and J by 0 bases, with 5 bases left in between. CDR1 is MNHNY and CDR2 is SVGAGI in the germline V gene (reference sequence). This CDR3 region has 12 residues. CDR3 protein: CASGYSGNTIYF. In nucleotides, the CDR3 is TGTGCCAGCGGGTACTCTGGAAACACCATATATTTT.

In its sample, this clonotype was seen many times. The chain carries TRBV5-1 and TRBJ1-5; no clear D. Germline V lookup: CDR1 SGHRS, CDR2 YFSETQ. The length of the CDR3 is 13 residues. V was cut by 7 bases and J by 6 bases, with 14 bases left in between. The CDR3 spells CASGSTPGQPQHF. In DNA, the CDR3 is TGCGCCAGCGGATCGACCCCAGGTCAGCCCCAGCATTTT.

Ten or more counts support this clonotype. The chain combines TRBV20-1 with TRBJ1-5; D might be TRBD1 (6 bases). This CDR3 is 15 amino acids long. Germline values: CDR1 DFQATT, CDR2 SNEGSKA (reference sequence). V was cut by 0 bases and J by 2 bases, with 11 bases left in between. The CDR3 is CSARDISGGNQPQHF. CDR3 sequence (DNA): TGCAGTGCTAGAGATATTTCAGGGGGCAATCAGCCCCAGCATTTT.

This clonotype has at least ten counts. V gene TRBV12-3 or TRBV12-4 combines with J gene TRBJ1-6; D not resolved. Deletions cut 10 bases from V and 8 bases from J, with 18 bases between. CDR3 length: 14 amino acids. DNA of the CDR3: TGTGCCACCGCGTTCAGGTCCCCGGATTCACCCCTCCACTTT. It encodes CATAFRSPDSPLHF.

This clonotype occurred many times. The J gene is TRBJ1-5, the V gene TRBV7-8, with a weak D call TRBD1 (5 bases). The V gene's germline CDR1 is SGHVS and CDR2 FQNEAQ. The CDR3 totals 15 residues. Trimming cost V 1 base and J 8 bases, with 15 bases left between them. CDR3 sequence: CASSLDFRGAEPQHF. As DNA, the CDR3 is TGTGCCAGCAGCTTAGATTTTAGGGGTGCGGAGCCCCAGCATTTT.

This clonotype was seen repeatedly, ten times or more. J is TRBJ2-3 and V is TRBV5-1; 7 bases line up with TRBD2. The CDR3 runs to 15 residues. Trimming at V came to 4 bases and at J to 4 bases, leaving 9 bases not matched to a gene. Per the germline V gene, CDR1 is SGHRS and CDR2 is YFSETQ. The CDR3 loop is CASSPSGLVPDTQYF. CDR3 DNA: TGCGCCAGCAGCCCGAGCGGACTAGTTCCAGATACGCAGTATTTT.

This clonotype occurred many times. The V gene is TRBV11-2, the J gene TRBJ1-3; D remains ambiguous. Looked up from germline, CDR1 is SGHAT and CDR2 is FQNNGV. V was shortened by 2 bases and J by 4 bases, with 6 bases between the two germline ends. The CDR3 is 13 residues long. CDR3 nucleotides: TGTGCCAGCAGCTTACTGACGGGAAACACCATATATTTT. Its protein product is CASSLLTGNTIYF.

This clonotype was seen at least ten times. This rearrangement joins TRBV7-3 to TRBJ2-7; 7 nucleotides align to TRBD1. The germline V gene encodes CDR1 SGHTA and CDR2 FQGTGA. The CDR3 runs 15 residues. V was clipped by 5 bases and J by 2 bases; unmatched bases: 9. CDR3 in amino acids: CASSPTGVSAYEQYF. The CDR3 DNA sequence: TGTGCCAGCAGCCCTACAGGGGTTTCCGCCTACGAGCAGTACTTC.

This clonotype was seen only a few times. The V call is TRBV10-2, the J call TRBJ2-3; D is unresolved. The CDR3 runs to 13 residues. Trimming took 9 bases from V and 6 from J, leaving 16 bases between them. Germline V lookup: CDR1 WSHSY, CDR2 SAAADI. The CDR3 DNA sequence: TGCGCCAGTAGTCCGGAAATTAGGGATACGCAGTATTTT. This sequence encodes CASSPEIRDTQYF.

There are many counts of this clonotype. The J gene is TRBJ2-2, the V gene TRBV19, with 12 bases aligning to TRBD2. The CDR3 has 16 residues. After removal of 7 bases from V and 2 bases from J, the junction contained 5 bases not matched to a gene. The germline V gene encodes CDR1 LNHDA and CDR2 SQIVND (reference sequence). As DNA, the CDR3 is TGTGCCAGTACGAGACTAGCGGGGGCTAACACCGGGGAGCTGTTTTTT. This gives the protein CASTRLAGANTGELFF.

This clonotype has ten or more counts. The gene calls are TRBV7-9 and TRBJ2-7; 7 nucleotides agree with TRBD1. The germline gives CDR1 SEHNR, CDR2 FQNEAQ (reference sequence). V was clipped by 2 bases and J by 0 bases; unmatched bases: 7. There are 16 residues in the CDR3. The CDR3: CASSLSGGPYSYEQYF. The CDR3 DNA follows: TGTGCCAGCAGCTTATCAGGGGGTCCCTACTCCTACGAGCAGTACTTC.

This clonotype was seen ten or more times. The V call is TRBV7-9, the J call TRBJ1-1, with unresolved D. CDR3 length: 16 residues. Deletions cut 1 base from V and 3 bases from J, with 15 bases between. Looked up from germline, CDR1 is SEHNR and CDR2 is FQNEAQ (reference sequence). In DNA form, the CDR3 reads TGTGCCAGCAGCTTAGGCTCCGGGTTGGTTGACACTGAAGCTTTCTTT. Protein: CASSLGSGLVDTEAFF.